This T cell receptor beta chain was retrieved from a study of early T cells in non-severe SARS-CoV-2 infection. In the study overall: Bulk RNA from unsorted whole blood was sequenced; chains were unpaired. Study conclusions and caveats: VDJdb-based matching was biased toward anti-spike CD8 responses and missed private and CD4 specificities.

TCRdb redid the calling of the 5' RACE reads with MiXCR, one entry per CDR3 protein. Of tens of thousands of distinct CDR3 sequences listed, 7% to 10% were seen once; the top ten hold around 21%. This clonotype appeared a few times. As yet, its antigen is unknown. This CDR3 has 14 residues. Germline CDR1 SGHRS, CDR2 YFSETQ. V lost 4 bases to trimming and J lost 2 bases, with 11 bases between them. The chain is built from TRBV5-1 and TRBJ2-3; no clear D. The sequencing input was whole blood. This TCR was sampled from an adult who was a healthcare worker with PCR-confirmed SARS-CoV-2 infection or an uninfected control (not recorded which). CDR3 residues: CASSPSLHTDTQYF. CDR3 DNA sequence: TGCGCCAGCAGCCCCAGTTTACACACAGATACGCAGTATTTT.